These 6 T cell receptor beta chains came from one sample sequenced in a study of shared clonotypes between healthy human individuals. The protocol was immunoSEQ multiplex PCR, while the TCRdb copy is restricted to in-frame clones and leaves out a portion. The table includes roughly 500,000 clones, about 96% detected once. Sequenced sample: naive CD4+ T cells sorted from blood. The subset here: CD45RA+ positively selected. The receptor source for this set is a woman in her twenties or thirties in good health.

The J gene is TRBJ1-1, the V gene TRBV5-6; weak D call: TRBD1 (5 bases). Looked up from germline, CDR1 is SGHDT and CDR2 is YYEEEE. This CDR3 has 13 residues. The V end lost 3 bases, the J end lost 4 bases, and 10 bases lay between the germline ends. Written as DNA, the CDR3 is TGTGCCAGCAGCTCGGATAGGGGCACTGAAGCTTTCTTT. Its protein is CASSSDRGTEAFF.

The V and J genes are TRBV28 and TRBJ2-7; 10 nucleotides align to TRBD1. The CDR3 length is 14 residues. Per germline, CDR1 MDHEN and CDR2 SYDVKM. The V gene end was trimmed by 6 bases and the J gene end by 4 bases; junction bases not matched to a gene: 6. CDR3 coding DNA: TGTGCCAGCAGGGGACAGGGGCGAGAGTACGAGCAGTACTTC. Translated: CASRGQGREYEQYF.

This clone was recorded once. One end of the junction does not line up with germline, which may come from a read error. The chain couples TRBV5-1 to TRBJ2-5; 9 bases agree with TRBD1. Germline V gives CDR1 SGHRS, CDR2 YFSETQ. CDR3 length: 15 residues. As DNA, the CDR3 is TGCGCCAGCAGCGCCACCGGGACAGGGCAAGAGACCCGGTACTTC. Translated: CASSATGTGQETRYF.

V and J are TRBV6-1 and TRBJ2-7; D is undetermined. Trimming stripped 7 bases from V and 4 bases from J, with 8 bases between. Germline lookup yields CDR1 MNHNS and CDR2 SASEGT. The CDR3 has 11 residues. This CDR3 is CASTLRYEQYF. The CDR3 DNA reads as TGTGCCAGCACCCTGAGATACGAGCAGTACTTC.

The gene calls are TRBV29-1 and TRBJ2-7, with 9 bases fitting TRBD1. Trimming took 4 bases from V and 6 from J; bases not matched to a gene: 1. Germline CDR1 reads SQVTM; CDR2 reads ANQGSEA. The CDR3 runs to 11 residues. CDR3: CSVGQGGEQYF. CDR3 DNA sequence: TGCAGCGTTGGACAGGGGGGCGAGCAGTACTTC.

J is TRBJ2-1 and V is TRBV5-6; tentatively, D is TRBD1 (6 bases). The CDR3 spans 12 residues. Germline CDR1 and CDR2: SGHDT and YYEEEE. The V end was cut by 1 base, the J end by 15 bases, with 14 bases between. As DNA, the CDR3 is TGTGCCAGCAGCTTGAAGTTCAGGGGACCGTTCTTC. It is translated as CASSLKFRGPFF.